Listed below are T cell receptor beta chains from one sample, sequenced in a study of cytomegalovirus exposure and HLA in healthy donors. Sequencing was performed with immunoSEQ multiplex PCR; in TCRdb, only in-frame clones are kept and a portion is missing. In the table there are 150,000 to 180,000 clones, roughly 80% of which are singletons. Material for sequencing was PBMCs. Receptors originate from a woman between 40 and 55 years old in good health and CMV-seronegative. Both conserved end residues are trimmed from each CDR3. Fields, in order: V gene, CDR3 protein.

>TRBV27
ASSSPNYEQY
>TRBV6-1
ASTREGTGTYEQY
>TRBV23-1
ASSQSGHPGPLH
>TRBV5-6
ASSLWALLGYT
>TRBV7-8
ASSLEGAPRWPQH
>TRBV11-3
ASSTRQGGYEQY
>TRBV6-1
ASSVYGNTIY
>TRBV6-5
ASSLSGGRPF
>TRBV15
ATSLGGEGEQY
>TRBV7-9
ASSLQSGGTDEQY
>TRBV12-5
ASGLVRGTGTQY
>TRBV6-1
ASATSGTQETQY
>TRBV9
ASSVAIGSRGNTEAF
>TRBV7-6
ASSGIRGPNSPLH
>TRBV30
AWRSRRGDQPQH
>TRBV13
ASSLGGRAVYGYT
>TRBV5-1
ASSLAAGPETQY
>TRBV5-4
ASSPTLAGDFNEQF
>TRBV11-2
ASSPRTDDGYT
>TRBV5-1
ASSTGQVSSYNEQF
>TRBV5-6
ASSPRYLYEQF
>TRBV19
ASRRTGFSYEQY
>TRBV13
ASSLPGGSYEQY
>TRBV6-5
ASSSHRTGQGGKAF
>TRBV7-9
ASSWPPGYRGPYGYT
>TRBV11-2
ASSLGWSSGSPQETQY
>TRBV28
ASSKSSGANVLT
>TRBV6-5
ASSYSGTVRGTEAF
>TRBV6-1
ASIHPAQGSEQF
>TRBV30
AWSASYEQY
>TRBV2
ASSAPSGGQETQY
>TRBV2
ASSDWDRGNTGELF
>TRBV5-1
ASSLERDQPQH
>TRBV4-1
ASSQASQGDSTEAF
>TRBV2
ASSEGQYYGYT
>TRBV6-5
ASSYTGATNEKLF
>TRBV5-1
ASSLLSGWDTEAF
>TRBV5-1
ASSPFSSGANVLT
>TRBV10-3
AISRQGAYEQY
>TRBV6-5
ASQTSLGNTIY
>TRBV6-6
ASSYSPPGGDYGYT
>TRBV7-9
ASSSRETGELF
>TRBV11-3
ASSFSGEGQY
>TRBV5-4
ASSSIGLVGHEQF
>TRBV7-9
ASSPRAAGGLSYT
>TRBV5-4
ASSSGLATETQY
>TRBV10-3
AISESVSDTEAF
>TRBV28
ASSFQGKETQY
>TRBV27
ASSFSGRGRIPLGNQPQH
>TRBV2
ASSDRPLSYEQY
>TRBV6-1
ASKLPGGFDGYT
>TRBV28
ASSSGQGFTEAF
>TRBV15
ATSRSPQGDSGYT
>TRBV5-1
ASTPDQTTGYT
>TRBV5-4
ASRMGGTPREQY
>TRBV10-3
AISDRTEANYGYT
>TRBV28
ASQVPQGNQPQH